The next 19 T cell receptor beta chains were all read from a single sample in a study of blood T cell repertoires in COVID-19 (dated by TCRdb to 2019 to 2021). The library came from the immunoSEQ multiplex PCR assay. TCRdb limited this immuneACCESS table to in-frame rearrangements with V and J called. A share of clones is missing; checked studies link under half to unresolved V genes, and the rest is unexplained. In all, the sample holds hundreds of thousands of clones, and about 90% of those were seen once. Approximately 15% of the sample is held by the ten biggest clonotypes. Sequences were obtained from PBMCs or T cells enriched from blood (not recorded which). Receptor source: a woman in her forties or fifties with acute COVID-19.

The CDR3 reads CASSSGLRNQPQHF. CDR3 coding DNA: TGTGCCAGCAGCTCGGGACTTCGCAATCAGCCCCAGCATTTT. The chain carries TRBV6-5 and TRBJ1-5; D might be TRBD1 (5 bases). In germline, CDR1 is MNHEY, CDR2 SVGAGI. Trimming shortened V by 6 bases and J by 2 bases, and 11 bases separated the two germline ends. This CDR3 comprises 14 residues.

V and J are TRBV7-9 and TRBJ1-3; tentative D call: TRBD1 (6 bases). This CDR3 comprises 14 residues. Germline V gene data show CDR1 as SEHNR and CDR2 as FQNEAQ (reference sequence). The V end was cut by 5 bases, the J end by 0 bases, with 8 bases between. In nucleotides, the CDR3 is TGTGCCAGCAGCCCGACAGGCTCTGGAAACACCATATATTTT. Protein: CASSPTGSGNTIYF.

V usage is TRBV7-3 and J usage is TRBJ1-1, with D possibly matching TRBD1 (5 bases). CDR1 SGHTA and CDR2 FQGTGA come from the germline V gene. The CDR3 sequence is 14 residues long. V gave up 2 bases and J gave up 4 bases, with 11 bases separating them. The CDR3 here is CASSLPGTGTEAFF. In DNA form, the CDR3 reads TGTGCCAGCAGCTTACCCGGGACTGGCACTGAAGCTTTCTTT.

The chain carries TRBV5-1 and TRBJ2-3, with D tentatively TRBD2 (5 bases). In germline, CDR1 is SGHRS, CDR2 YFSETQ. V was shortened by 0 bases and J by 6 bases, with 11 bases between the two germline ends. The CDR3 has 14 amino acids. DNA for the CDR3: TGCGCCAGCAGCTTGGGCTGGGAGTCCGATACGCAGTATTTT. Encoded protein: CASSLGWESDTQYF.

V and J are TRBV6-4 and TRBJ2-6, with D tentatively TRBD1 (6 bases). In germline, CDR1 is MRHNA, CDR2 SNTAGT. CDR3 length: 18 amino acids. The V end was cut by 2 bases, the J end by 0 bases, with 14 bases between. The CDR3: CASSDQPFRGSGANVLTF. As DNA, the CDR3 is TGTGCCAGCAGTGACCAACCCTTCAGGGGCTCTGGGGCCAACGTCCTGACTTTC.

The chain uses TRBV6-5 and TRBJ2-1; TRBD1 matches 9 bases. The germline gives CDR1 MNHEY, CDR2 SVGAGI. The length of the CDR3 is 11 residues. The DNA of the CDR3 is TGTGTGGGACAGGGAAACAATGAGCAGTTCTTC. Amino acid sequence: CVGQGNNEQFF.

The chain uses TRBV29-1 and TRBJ2-5; D is possibly TRBD1 (6 bases). Germline V gene lookup returns CDR1 SQVTM and CDR2 ANQGSEA. The CDR3 is 13 residues long. Trimming pared 6 bases from V and 4 bases from J, leaving 15 bases between. The CDR3: CSVDPGQRETQYF. In DNA, the CDR3 is TGCAGCGTGGACCCTGGACAGAGAGAGACCCAGTACTTC.

CDR3 amino acids: CSVDTGALITAAHSYNSPLHF. The CDR3 region has the DNA TGCAGCGTTGATACAGGGGCCTTAATCACGGCCGCACACTCCTATAATTCACCCCTCCACTTT. V and J are TRBV29-1 and TRBJ1-6, with 7 positions matching TRBD1. Per the germline V gene, CDR1 is SQVTM and CDR2 is ANQGSEA. The CDR3 sequence is 21 residues long. The ends lost 3 bases at V and 0 bases at J; junction bases unmatched: 20.

This sequence joins TRBV5-8 and TRBJ1-5; 8 nucleotides agree with TRBD1. V shed 3 bases, J shed 7 bases, and the junction held 12 bases outside the gene matches. The CDR3 is made up of 16 amino acids. Germline V gene sequence: CDR1 SGHTS, CDR2 YDEGEE. The CDR3 region has the DNA TGTGCCAGCAGCTCCGGCACAGGGGGATACGTGCAGCCCCAGCATTTT. Protein product: CASSSGTGGYVQPQHF.

CDR3 nucleotides: TGTGCCAGCAGCCTGACTGCCGGGACTAGCGCCGCCGGGACGCAGTATTTT. It codes for CASSLTAGTSAAGTQYF. The V call is TRBV2, the J call TRBJ2-3; 10 nucleotides agree with TRBD2. The CDR3 covers 17 residues. V lost 6 bases to trimming and J lost 9 bases; unmatched junction nucleotides: 18. Germline V gene data show CDR1 as SNHLY and CDR2 as FYNNEI.

The chain uses TRBV7-3 and TRBJ2-2, with 9 bases lining up with TRBD2. Germline V gives CDR1 SGHTA, CDR2 FQGTGA. The CDR3 covers 17 residues. V trimming: 2 bases; J trimming: 1 base; junction bases outside the gene matches: 5. For the CDR3, the DNA is TGTGCCAGCAGCTTAGTACTAGCGGGCCTGAACACCGGGGAGCTGTTTTTT. Protein product: CASSLVLAGLNTGELFF.

The CDR3: CASSFGTGRGYEQYF. CDR3 in DNA: TGTGCCAGCAGTTTTGGGACAGGCCGGGGGTACGAGCAGTACTTC. This chain uses TRBV27 with TRBJ2-7; TRBD1 agrees at 8 bases. This CDR3 contains 15 residues. With V trimmed by 3 bases and J by 4 bases, 8 bases remained unmatched. Germline CDR1 MNHEY, CDR2 SMNVEV (reference sequence).

The chain recombines TRBV27 with TRBJ1-4; 9 bases are shared with TRBD1. The CDR3 contains 19 residues. The junction had 18 bases not matched to a gene; V was cut back by 6 bases and J by 4 bases. Germline V lookup: CDR1 MNHEY, CDR2 SMNVEV (reference sequence). The chain's CDR3 is CASRKGFIAPGQGNEKLFF. DNA of the CDR3: TGTGCCAGCAGAAAGGGTTTTATAGCTCCGGGACAGGGTAATGAAAAACTGTTTTTT. Full variable domain (missing parts from reference TRBV27 and TRBJ1-4): EAQVTQNPRYLITVTGKKLTVTCSQNMNHEYMSWYRQDPGLGLRQIYYSMNVEVTDKGDVPEGYKVSRKEKRNFPLILESPSPNQTSLYFCASRKGFIAPGQGNEKLFFGSGTQLSVL.

In its sample, this clone was seen once. The rearrangement links TRBV6-5 to TRBJ2-1, with 9 nucleotides matching TRBD1. The V gene end was trimmed by 0 bases and the J gene end by 6 bases; junction bases not matched to a gene: 0. The CDR3 loop spans 14 amino acids. The germline V gene has CDR1 MNHEY and CDR2 SVGAGI. Here the CDR3 DNA reads TGTGCCAGCAGTTACTCGGACAGGGGCAATGAGCAGTTCTTC. Protein: CASSYSDRGNEQFF.

The V call is TRBV7-2, the J call TRBJ2-1; TRBD2 matches 9 bases. The CDR3 sequence is 17 residues long. Germline trimming cut 1 base from V and 2 bases from J; bases unmatched to any gene: 6. Germline values: CDR1 SGHTA, CDR2 FQGNSA. CDR3 sequence: CASSLGFRGRAYNEQFF. The CDR3 DNA sequence: TGTGCCAGCAGCTTAGGGTTTCGCGGGAGGGCCTACAATGAGCAGTTCTTC.

The V gene is TRBV3-1 (or the pseudogene TRBV3-2), the J gene TRBJ2-3, with 16 bases matching TRBD2. The CDR3 loop spans 18 amino acids. Germline V CDR1 and CDR2: LGHDT, YNNKEL (reference sequence). Trimming at V came to 7 bases and at J to 2 bases, leaving 9 bases not matched to a gene. The CDR3 region has the DNA TGTGCCAGCAATGCCGGGACTAGCGGGAGGGCCGTCACAGATACGCAGTATTTT. It codes for CASNAGTSGRAVTDTQYF.

The chain uses TRBV5-4 and TRBJ2-7, with 8 bases fitting TRBD2. CDR3 length equals 18 residues. CDR1 is SGHNT and CDR2 is YYREEE in the germline V gene (reference sequence). After removal of 9 bases from V and 0 bases from J, the junction contained 20 bases not matched to a gene. The CDR3 reads CANPPAGGCKVGSYEQYF. DNA for the CDR3: TGTGCCAACCCCCCGGCGGGAGGTTGTAAGGTGGGCTCCTACGAGCAGTACTTC.

This chain joins TRBV5-4 and TRBJ2-5; no definite D call. Trimming pared 0 bases from V and 1 base from J, leaving 10 bases between. This CDR3 is built from 15 residues. Looked up from germline, CDR1 is SGHNT and CDR2 is YYREEE (reference sequence). Written as DNA, the CDR3 is TGTGCCAGCAGCTTGGAGAACTATCCCCAAGAGACCCAGTACTTC. This gives the protein CASSLENYPQETQYF.

This clone was detected once. The chain recombines TRBV28 with TRBJ2-7, with D perhaps TRBD1 (6 bases). With 5 bases removed from V and 1 base from J, the gap between germline ends came to 12 bases. CDR3 size: 14 residues. Germline CDR1 reads MDHEN; CDR2 reads SYDVKM. CDR3 DNA sequence: TGTGCCAGCAGTCCCGGGGACAAATCCTACGAGCAGTACTTC. Amino acids: CASSPGDKSYEQYF.